This passage covers 9 T cell receptor beta chains from one sample sequenced in a study of human T cells and chemical hapten exposure. Time point of the sample: patch test 1, 2 weeks after DPC sensitization. Documented treatment: therapeutic diphenylcyclopropenone sensitization with weekly scalp DPC. A single record per CDR3 protein comes from TCRdb applying MiXCR to the RACE reads. Of 370,000 or so distinct CDR3 sequences listed, approximately 5% are singletons. Sequences were derived from whole blood, sampled in connection with sensitization to the hapten diphenylcyclopropenone (DPC). All receptors come from a woman aged 45 to 65 with alopecia areata. Some clones in this sample may be carry-over from other donors' samples.

This clonotype was recorded many times. The V and J genes are TRBV3-1 and TRBJ2-1, with 10 bases identical to TRBD2. V lost 1 base to trimming and J lost 0 bases; unmatched junction nucleotides: 9. Germline CDR1 and CDR2: LGHDT and YNNKEL (reference sequence). This CDR3 spans 19 amino acids. The DNA of the CDR3 is TGTGCCAGCAGCCAAGGCCTAGCGGGGGCGAGTAGCTCCTACAATGAGCAGTTCTTC. Its protein is CASSQGLAGASSSYNEQFF.

This clonotype was observed at least ten times. The gene calls are TRBV12-3 or TRBV12-4 and TRBJ2-5; 11 nucleotides line up with TRBD2. The CDR3 is made up of 15 amino acids. The trim removed 6 bases at V and 1 base at J, leaving 4 bases unmatched. The CDR3 nucleotides read TGTGCCAGCAGCTGGGGACTAGCGGTCCAAGAGACCCAGTACTTC. This translates into CASSWGLAVQETQYF.

This clonotype showed up many times. The CDR3 protein is CASSPQRGHYNEQFF. In DNA, the CDR3 is TGTGCCAGCAGCCCTCAGCGGGGGCATTACAATGAGCAGTTCTTC. The chain employs TRBV9 and TRBJ2-1; 8 bases map to TRBD2. Trimming removed 4 bases from V and 4 bases from J; junction bases left unmatched: 7. Germline V gene data show CDR1 as SGDLS and CDR2 as YYNGEE. CDR3 length: 15 residues.

This clonotype has ten or more counts. The chain recombines TRBV25-1 with TRBJ2-7; D not certain. Germline loops: CDR1 MGHDK, CDR2 SYGVNS. V dropped 4 bases and J dropped 6 bases, with 10 bases sitting between them. CDR3 length equals 12 residues. The CDR3 here is CASSGSKVEQYF. CDR3 nucleotide sequence: TGTGCCAGCAGTGGTTCTAAGGTCGAGCAGTACTTC.

This clonotype was seen more than once but under ten times. This chain joins TRBV28 and TRBJ2-2; no firm D call. Germline V lookup: CDR1 MDHEN, CDR2 SYDVKM. V lost 6 bases to trimming and J lost 6 bases, with 8 bases between them. The CDR3 consists of 12 residues. The CDR3 is CASRERPGELFF. The CDR3, as DNA: TGTGCCAGCAGAGAGAGGCCCGGGGAGCTGTTTTTT.

This clonotype was seen ten or more times. The chain employs TRBV11-2 and TRBJ1-5; a weak D match, TRBD1 (6 bases). V lost 1 base and J 7 bases, leaving 14 bases between the germline ends. The CDR3 has 15 amino acids. The germline V gene encodes CDR1 SGHAT and CDR2 FQNNGV. Here the CDR3 DNA reads TGTGCCAGCAGCTTAGTCGGGGGGCCGTGGCAGCCCCAGCATTTT. Translation: CASSLVGGPWQPQHF.

V usage is TRBV20-1 and J usage is TRBJ2-3; 10 bases are a match to TRBD2. Germline lookup yields CDR1 DFQATT and CDR2 SNEGSKA (reference sequence). With 4 bases clipped from V and 5 bases from J, the junction kept 9 bases outside the gene matches. This CDR3 is 15 amino acids long. CDR3 loop: CSATRTSGYLDTQYF. DNA of the CDR3: TGCAGTGCTACCAGGACTAGCGGATACCTAGATACGCAGTATTTT.

The genes are TRBV10-2 and TRBJ1-5, with 7 bases fitting TRBD1. V was pared by 6 bases and J by 4 bases, with 6 bases of the junction left unmatched. Germline CDR1 is WSHSY and CDR2 is SAAADI. The CDR3 has 14 residues. The CDR3 DNA reads as TGCGCCAGCAGGAAGACAGGGATAAATCAGCCCCAGCATTTT. Protein product: CASRKTGINQPQHF.

This clonotype has at least ten counts. The chain joins TRBV5-1 to TRBJ2-3; 9 nucleotides align to TRBD2. Germline V CDR1 and CDR2: SGHRS, YFSETQ. The CDR3 is 16 amino acids. V lost 1 base, J lost 5 bases, and 8 bases stayed unmatched. DNA of the CDR3: TGCGCCAGCAGCTTGTCAGCGGGGGGCCCCGGAGATACGCAGTATTTT. It is translated as CASSLSAGGPGDTQYF.